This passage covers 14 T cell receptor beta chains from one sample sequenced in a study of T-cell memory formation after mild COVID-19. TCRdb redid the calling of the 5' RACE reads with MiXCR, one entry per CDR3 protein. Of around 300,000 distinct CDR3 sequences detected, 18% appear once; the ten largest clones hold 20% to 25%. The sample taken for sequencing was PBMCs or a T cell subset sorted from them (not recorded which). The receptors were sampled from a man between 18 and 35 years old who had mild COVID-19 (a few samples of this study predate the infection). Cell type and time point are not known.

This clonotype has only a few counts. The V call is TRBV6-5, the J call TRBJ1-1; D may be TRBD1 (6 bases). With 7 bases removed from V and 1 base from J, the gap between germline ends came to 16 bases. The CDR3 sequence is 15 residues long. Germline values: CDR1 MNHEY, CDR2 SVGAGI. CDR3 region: CASKSGGLGNTEAFF. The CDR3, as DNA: TGTGCCAGCAAAAGTGGGGGCCTGGGGAACACTGAAGCTTTCTTT.

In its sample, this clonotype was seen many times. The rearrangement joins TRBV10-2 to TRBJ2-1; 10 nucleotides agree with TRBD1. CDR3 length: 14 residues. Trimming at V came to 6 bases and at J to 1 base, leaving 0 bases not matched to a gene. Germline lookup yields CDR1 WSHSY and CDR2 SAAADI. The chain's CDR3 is CASRDRGSYNEQFF. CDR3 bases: TGCGCCAGCAGGGACAGGGGGTCCTACAATGAGCAGTTCTTC.

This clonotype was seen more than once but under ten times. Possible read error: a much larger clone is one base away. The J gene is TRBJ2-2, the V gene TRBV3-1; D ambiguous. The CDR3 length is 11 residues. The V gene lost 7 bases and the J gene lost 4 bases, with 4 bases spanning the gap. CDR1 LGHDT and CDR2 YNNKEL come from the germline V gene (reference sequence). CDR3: CASTATGELFF. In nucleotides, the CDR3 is TGTGCCAGCACCGCCACCGGGGAGCTGTTTTTT.

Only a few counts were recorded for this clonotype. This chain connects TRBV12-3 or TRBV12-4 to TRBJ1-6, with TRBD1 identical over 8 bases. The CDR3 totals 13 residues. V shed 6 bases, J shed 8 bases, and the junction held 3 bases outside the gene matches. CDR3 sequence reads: CASREQGDSPLHF. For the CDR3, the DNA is TGTGCCAGCAGGGAACAGGGGGATTCACCCCTCCACTTT.

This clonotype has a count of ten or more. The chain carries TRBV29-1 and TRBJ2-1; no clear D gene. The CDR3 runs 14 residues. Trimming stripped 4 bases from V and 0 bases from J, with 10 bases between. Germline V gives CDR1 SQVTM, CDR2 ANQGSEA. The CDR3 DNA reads TGCAGCGTTGTCGAGATCGGCTCCTACAATGAGCAGTTCTTC. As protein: CSVVEIGSYNEQFF.

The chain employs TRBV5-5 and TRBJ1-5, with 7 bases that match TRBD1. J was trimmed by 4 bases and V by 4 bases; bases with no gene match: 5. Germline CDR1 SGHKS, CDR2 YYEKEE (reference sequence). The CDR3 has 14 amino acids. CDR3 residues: CASSKDRSNQPQHF. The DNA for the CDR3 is TGTGCCAGCAGCAAGGACAGGTCAAATCAGCCCCAGCATTTT.

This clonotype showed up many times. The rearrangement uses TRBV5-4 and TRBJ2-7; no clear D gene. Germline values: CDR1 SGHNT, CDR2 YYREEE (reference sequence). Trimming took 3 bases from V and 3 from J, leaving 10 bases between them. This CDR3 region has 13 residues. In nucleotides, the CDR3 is TGTGCCAGCAGCTCTGAGGCTAGCTACGAGCAGTACGTC. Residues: CASSSEASYEQYV.

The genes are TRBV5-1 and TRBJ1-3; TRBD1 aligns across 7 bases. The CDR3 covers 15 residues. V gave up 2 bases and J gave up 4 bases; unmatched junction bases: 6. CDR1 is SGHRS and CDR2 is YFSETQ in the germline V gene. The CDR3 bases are TGCGCCAGCAGCTTCTGGACAGGCCTAGGAAACACCATATATTTT. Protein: CASSFWTGLGNTIYF.

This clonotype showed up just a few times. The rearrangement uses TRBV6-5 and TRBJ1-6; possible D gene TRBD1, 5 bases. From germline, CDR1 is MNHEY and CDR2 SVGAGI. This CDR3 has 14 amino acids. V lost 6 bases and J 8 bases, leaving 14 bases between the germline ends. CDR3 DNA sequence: TGTGCCAGCAGACTCGAGGGGAGGGATTCACCCCTCCACTTT. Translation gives CASRLEGRDSPLHF.

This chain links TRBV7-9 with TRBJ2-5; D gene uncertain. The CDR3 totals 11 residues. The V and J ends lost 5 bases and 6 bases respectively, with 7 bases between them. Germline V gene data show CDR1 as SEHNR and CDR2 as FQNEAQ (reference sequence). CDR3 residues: CASSISQTQYF. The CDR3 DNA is TGTGCCAGCAGCATCTCACAGACCCAGTACTTC.

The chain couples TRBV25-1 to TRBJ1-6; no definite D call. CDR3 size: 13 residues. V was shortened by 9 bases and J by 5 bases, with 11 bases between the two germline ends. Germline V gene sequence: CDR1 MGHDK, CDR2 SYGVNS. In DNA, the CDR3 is TGTGCCAGTACGACGGGGAATAATTCACCCCTCCACTTT. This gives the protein CASTTGNNSPLHF. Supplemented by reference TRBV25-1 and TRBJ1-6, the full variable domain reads EADIYQTPRYLVIGTGKKITLECSQTMGHDKMYWYQQDPGMELHLIHYSYGVNSTEKGDLSSESTVSRIRTEHFPLTLESARPSHTSQYLCASTTGNNSPLHFGNGTRLTVT.

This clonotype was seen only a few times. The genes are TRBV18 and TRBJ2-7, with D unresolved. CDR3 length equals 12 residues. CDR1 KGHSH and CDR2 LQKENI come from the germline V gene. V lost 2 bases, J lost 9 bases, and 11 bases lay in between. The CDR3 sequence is CASSPVEKGQYF. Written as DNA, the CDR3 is TGTGCCAGCTCACCAGTGGAGAAAGGGCAGTACTTC.

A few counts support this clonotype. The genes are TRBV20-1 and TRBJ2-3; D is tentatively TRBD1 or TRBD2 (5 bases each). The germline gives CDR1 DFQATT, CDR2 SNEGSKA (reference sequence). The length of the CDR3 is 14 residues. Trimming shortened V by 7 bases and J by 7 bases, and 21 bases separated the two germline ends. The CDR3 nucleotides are TGCAGTGTCACCCAGGCGGGCCTGGACAATACGCAGTATTTT. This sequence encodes CSVTQAGLDNTQYF.

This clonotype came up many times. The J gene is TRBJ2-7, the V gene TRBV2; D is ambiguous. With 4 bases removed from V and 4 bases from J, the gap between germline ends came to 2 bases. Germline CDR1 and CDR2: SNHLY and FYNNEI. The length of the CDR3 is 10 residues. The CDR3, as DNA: TGTGCCAGCAGTGCTTACGAGCAGTACTTC. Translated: CASSAYEQYF.